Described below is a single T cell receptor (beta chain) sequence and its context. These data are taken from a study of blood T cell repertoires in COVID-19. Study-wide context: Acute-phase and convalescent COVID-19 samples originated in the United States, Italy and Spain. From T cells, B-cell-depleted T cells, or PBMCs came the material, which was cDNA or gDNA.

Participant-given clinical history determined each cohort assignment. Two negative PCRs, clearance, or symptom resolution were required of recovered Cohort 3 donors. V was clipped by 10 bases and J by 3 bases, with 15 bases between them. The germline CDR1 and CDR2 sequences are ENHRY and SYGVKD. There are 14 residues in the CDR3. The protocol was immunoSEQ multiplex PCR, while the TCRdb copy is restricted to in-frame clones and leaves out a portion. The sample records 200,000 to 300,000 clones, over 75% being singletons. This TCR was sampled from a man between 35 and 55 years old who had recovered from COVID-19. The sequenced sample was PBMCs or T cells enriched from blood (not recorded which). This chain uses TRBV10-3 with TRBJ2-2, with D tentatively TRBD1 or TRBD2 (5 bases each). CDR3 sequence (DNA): TGTGCCACCAGGGCTAGTAGCGACACCGGGGAGCTGTTTTTT. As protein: CATRASSDTGELFF.